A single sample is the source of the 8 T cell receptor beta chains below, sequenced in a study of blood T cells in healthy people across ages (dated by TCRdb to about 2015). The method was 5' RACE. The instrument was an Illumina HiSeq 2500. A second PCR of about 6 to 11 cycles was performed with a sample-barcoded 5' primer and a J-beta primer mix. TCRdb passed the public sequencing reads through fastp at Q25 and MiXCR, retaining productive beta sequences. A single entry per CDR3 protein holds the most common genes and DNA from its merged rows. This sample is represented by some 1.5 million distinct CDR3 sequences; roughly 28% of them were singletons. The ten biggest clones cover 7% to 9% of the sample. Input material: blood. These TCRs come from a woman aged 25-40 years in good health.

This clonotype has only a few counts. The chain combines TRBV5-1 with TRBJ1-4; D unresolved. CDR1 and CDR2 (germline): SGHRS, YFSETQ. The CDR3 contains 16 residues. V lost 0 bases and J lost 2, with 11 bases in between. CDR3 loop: CASSLAVSVTNEKLFF. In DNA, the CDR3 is TGCGCCAGCAGCTTGGCAGTTTCCGTGACTAATGAAAAACTGTTTTTT.

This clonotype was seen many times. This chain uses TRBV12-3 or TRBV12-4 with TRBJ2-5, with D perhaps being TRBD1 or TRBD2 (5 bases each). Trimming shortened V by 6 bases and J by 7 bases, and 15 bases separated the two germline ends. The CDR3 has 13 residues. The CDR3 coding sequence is TGTGCCAGCAGCCCGAGGGACCGCGGGACCCAGTACTTC. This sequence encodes CASSPRDRGTQYF.

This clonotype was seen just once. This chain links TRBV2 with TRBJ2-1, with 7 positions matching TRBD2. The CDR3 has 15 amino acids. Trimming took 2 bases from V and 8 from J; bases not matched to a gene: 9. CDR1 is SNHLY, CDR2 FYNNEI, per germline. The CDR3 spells CASSENGLVSDEQFF. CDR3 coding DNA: TGTGCCAGCAGTGAAAACGGACTAGTGTCCGATGAGCAGTTCTTC.

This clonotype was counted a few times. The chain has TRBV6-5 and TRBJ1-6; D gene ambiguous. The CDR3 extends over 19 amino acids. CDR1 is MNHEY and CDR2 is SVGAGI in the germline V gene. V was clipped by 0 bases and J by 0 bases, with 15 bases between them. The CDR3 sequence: CASSYSLNSPNSYNSPLHF. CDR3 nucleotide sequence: TGTGCCAGCAGTTACTCTTTGAACAGCCCTAACTCCTATAATTCACCCCTCCACTTT.

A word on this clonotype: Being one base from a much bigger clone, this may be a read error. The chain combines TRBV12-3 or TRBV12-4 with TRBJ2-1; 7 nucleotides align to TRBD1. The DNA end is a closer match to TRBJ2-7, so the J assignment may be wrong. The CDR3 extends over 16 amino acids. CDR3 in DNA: TGTGCCAGCAGGTCAGGGGGTTTTAGCTCCTACAATGAGCAGTACTTC. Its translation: CASRSGGFSSYNEQYF.

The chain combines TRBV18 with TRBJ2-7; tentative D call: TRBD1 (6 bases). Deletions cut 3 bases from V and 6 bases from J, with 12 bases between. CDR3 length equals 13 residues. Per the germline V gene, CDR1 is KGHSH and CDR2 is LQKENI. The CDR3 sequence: CASSPGPGAEQYF. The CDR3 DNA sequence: TGTGCCAGCTCACCGGGCCCAGGGGCCGAGCAGTACTTC.

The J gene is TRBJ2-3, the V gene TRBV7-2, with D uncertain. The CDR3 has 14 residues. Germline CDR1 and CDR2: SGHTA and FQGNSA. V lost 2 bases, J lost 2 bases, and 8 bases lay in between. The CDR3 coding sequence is TGTGCCAGCAGCTTACGCGCAATCACAGATACGCAGTATTTT. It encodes CASSLRAITDTQYF.

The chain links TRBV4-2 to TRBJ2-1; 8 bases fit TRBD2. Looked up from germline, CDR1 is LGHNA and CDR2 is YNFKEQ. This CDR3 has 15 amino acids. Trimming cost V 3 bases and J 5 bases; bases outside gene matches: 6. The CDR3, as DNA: TGTGCCAGCAGCCAGCTCGGGGGGGGCGACAATGAGCAGTTCTTC. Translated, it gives CASSQLGGGDNEQFF.